The source of this T cell receptor beta chain is a study of beta chain features in type 1 diabetes. CDR1 and CDR2 from the germline V gene are SQVTM and ANQGSEA. The CDR3 is made up of 16 amino acids. Expressed TCRB transcripts were sequenced after all isolated RNA was converted to cDNA. Sequencing produced, on average, around 930,000 reads for the stem cell-like memory T cell samples. The protocol was immunoSEQ multiplex PCR, while the TCRdb copy is restricted to in-frame clones and leaves out a portion. The profile shows about 53,000 clones, around 60% of them singletons. Findings and limits, study-wide: Researchers report that Type 1 diabetes patients had moderately but significantly shorter TCRB CDR3s across all four CD4+ subsets.

About this clone itself: Its cognate antigen is unknown. At one end, the junction sequence differs from germline, possibly due to a read error.

V usage is TRBV29-1 and J usage is TRBJ1-2; 10 bases map to TRBD1. Sequenced input: stem cell memory CD4+ T cells from blood. This TCR was recovered from a woman aged 25-40 years with type 1 diabetes. The CDR3 loop is CSFDRGLSGDSYGYTF. The CDR3 DNA sequence: TGCAGCTTTGACAGGGGGCTATCGGGTGATTCCTATGGCTACACCTTC.